One sample yielded the 21 T cell receptor beta chains listed below, sequenced in a study of T cell responses to AZD1222 COVID-19 vaccine. Assay used: immunoSEQ multiplex PCR; TCRdb lists only in-frame clones, some missing. This table holds tens of thousands of clones, 89% found once. This specimen consisted of peripheral blood, obtained 28 days after the second AZD1222 dose. Receptors were obtained from an adult who received the AZD1222 COVID-19 vaccine.

The CDR3 is CASSYFGSPYNEQFF. In nucleotides, the CDR3 is TGTGCCAGCAGTTACTTCGGGAGTCCCTACAATGAGCAGTTCTTC. V and J are TRBV6-5 and TRBJ2-1, with D perhaps matching TRBD2 (6 bases). The V gene's germline CDR1 is MNHEY and CDR2 SVGAGI. Trimming took 1 base from V and 2 from J, leaving 9 bases between them. The CDR3 length is 15 residues.

The CDR3 DNA sequence: TGCAGCGTTGAAGACACAGGCTTGGGTAACTATGGCTACACCTTC. Amino acids: CSVEDTGLGNYGYTF. The chain employs TRBV29-1 and TRBJ1-2; D may be TRBD1 (5 bases). Germline CDR1 reads SQVTM; CDR2 reads ANQGSEA. CDR3 length equals 15 residues. Trimming took 0 bases from V and 1 from J, leaving 12 bases between them. Complete variable domain (other parts from reference TRBV29-1 and TRBJ1-2): SAVISQKPSRDICQRGTSLTIQCQVDSQVTMMFWYRQQPGQSLTLIATANQGSEATYESGFVIDKFPISRPNLTFSTLTVSNMSPEDSSIYLCSVEDTGLGNYGYTFGSGTRLTVV.

The chain uses TRBV24-1 and TRBJ2-4; D remains ambiguous. Germline V gives CDR1 KGHDR, CDR2 SFDVKD. The ends were cut back, 1 base at V and 9 bases at J, with 6 bases in the middle. CDR3 length equals 12 residues. Here the CDR3 reads CATSDLGSIQYF. The CDR3 DNA sequence: TGTGCCACCAGTGATTTAGGGTCCATTCAGTACTTC.

The chain combines TRBV10-3 with TRBJ1-3, with D uncertain. CDR1 and CDR2 from the germline V gene are ENHRY and SYGVKD. V lost 0 bases and J 0 bases, leaving 6 bases between the germline ends. The CDR3 has 15 residues. In DNA, the CDR3 is TGTGCCATCAGTGAGTCTGGGTCCTCTGGAAACACCATATATTTT. This translates into CAISESGSSGNTIYF.

The chain's CDR3 is CAGAGPPMFF. The CDR3 DNA sequence: TGTGCCGGGGCCGGGCCTCCGATGTTTTTT. V and J are TRBV30 and TRBJ1-4; a possible D gene is TRBD1 (5 bases). The V end was cut by 8 bases, the J end by 15 bases, with 16 bases between. CDR1 GTSNPN and CDR2 SVGIG come from the germline V gene (reference sequence). The CDR3 runs to 10 residues.

Comment on this clone: One end of the junction fails to match germline, which may point to a read error. V is TRBV5-1 and J is TRBJ2-3; 9 positions match TRBD2. This CDR3 spans 15 amino acids. CDR1 and CDR2 (germline): SGHRS, YFSETQ. The CDR3 DNA follows: TGCCCCAGGAGGGCTAGCGGGATGGGGACAGATACGCAGTATTTT. Its translation is CPRRASGMGTDTQYF.

The V and J genes are TRBV10-3 and TRBJ1-5; D gene unclear. This CDR3 comprises 12 residues. The V end was cut by 11 bases, the J end by 0 bases, with 8 bases between. The germline V gene has CDR1 ENHRY and CDR2 SYGVKD. DNA for the CDR3: TGTGCCGTATCCTCTAGCAATCAGCCCCAGCATTTT. Translation: CAVSSSNQPQHF.

The V and J genes are TRBV28 and TRBJ1-4; no definite D call. The V and J ends lost 6 bases and 4 bases respectively, with 12 bases between them. The CDR3 contains 14 residues. CDR1 MDHEN and CDR2 SYDVKM come from the germline V gene. CDR3 sequence: CASSSPGVNEKLFF. The CDR3, as DNA: TGTGCCAGCAGCTCCCCGGGCGTTAATGAAAAACTGTTTTTT.

The chain joins TRBV28 to TRBJ2-7; possibly TRBD1 for D (5 bases). Deletions cut 8 bases from V and 3 bases from J, with 20 bases between. The germline V gene has CDR1 MDHEN and CDR2 SYDVKM. This CDR3 is built from 15 residues. CDR3 DNA: TGTGCCAGCTTTCCCCTCCGGACAAGAAGCTACGAGCAGTACTTC. Translating gives CASFPLRTRSYEQYF.

The V and J genes are TRBV7-9 and TRBJ1-4; tentative D call: TRBD1 (6 bases). The germline CDR1 and CDR2 sequences are SEHNR and FQNEAQ (reference sequence). This CDR3 has 13 residues. V was clipped by 6 bases and J by 8 bases, with 13 bases between them. The CDR3 region has the DNA TGTGCCAGCAGATTGGGACAAGGGGAAAAACTGTTTTTT. It encodes CASRLGQGEKLFF.

The genes are TRBV4-2 and TRBJ2-7; TRBD2 agrees at 13 bases. The CDR3 covers 18 residues. CDR1 LGHNA and CDR2 YNFKEQ come from the germline V gene. V was clipped by 3 bases and J by 0 bases; unmatched bases: 8. CDR3 bases: TGTGCCAGCAGCCACGCCGGGACTAGCGGGGCGAACTCCTACGAGCAGTACTTC. This translates into CASSHAGTSGANSYEQYF.

The rearrangement links TRBV18 to TRBJ1-2, with TRBD1 identical over 7 bases. V was pared by 5 bases and J by 8 bases, with 5 bases of the junction left unmatched. CDR1 is KGHSH, CDR2 LQKENI, per germline. The CDR3 spans 12 residues. This CDR3 is CASSGTGDGYTF. DNA of the CDR3: TGTGCCAGCTCAGGCACAGGGGACGGCTACACCTTC.

This clone showed up just once. The chain links TRBV7-9 to TRBJ1-4, with D unresolved. With 9 bases removed from V and 2 bases from J, the gap between germline ends came to 10 bases. Looked up from germline, CDR1 is SEHNR and CDR2 is FQNEAQ (reference sequence). The CDR3 loop spans 13 amino acids. Written as DNA, the CDR3 is TGTGCCAGTAGTCCCTGGACTAATGAAAAACTGTTTTTT. Amino acid sequence: CASSPWTNEKLFF. Full variable domain (missing parts from reference TRBV7-9 and TRBJ1-4): DTGVSQNPRHKITKRGQNVTFRCDPISEHNRLYWYRQTLGQGPEFLTYFQNEAQLEKSRLLSDRFSAERPKGSFSTLEIQRTEQGDSAMYLCASSPWTNEKLFFGSGTQLSVL.

CDR3 in amino acids: CASSLGLSSPLHF. CDR3 sequence (DNA): TGTGCCAGCAGCTTGGGTCTGAGTTCACCCCTCCACTTT. This chain connects TRBV5-6 to TRBJ1-6, with D unclear. The V gene lost 0 bases and the J gene lost 9 bases, with 7 bases spanning the gap. From germline, CDR1 is SGHDT and CDR2 YYEEEE. The CDR3 covers 13 residues.

The chain employs TRBV28 and TRBJ1-6; D gene unclear. The V and J ends lost 8 bases and 5 bases respectively, with 10 bases between them. The germline V gene encodes CDR1 MDHEN and CDR2 SYDVKM. This CDR3 comprises 13 residues. CDR3 loop: CASAPEHNSPLHF. The CDR3 nucleotides are TGTGCCAGCGCCCCCGAGCATAATTCACCCCTCCACTTT.

The V and J genes are TRBV11-2 and TRBJ2-3; 9 positions match TRBD1. CDR1 SGHAT and CDR2 FQNNGV come from the germline V gene. There are 16 residues in the CDR3. Trimming at V came to 5 bases and at J to 1 base, leaving 7 bases not matched to a gene. As DNA, the CDR3 is TGTGCCAGCAGCCGGAACAGGGGGCAAGGCACAGATACGCAGTATTTT. Its protein product is CASSRNRGQGTDTQYF. Full variable domain (rest looked up from reference TRBV11-2 and TRBJ2-3): EAGVAQSPRYKIIEKRQSVAFWCNPISGHATLYWYQQILGQGPKLLIQFQNNGVVDDSQLPKDRFSAERLKGVDSTLKIQPAKLEDSAVYLCASSRNRGQGTDTQYFGPGTRLTVL.

The chain joins TRBV19 to TRBJ2-2; 8 bases align to TRBD2. The J segment lost 1 base and the V segment lost 6 bases, leaving 1 base of the junction unmatched. The CDR3 totals 14 residues. Germline CDR1 LNHDA, CDR2 SQIVND (reference sequence). The CDR3 is CASSLAGNTGELFF. The CDR3 DNA reads TGTGCCAGTAGCCTAGCGGGGAACACCGGGGAGCTGTTTTTT.

This clone is a singleton in its sample. This chain joins TRBV5-4 and TRBJ1-2; weak D call: TRBD1 (6 bases). The V end lost 3 bases, the J end lost 4 bases, and 19 bases lay between the germline ends. The CDR3 has 16 amino acids. The germline CDR1 and CDR2 sequences are SGHNT and YYREEE (reference sequence). This CDR3 is CASSSLQGGTPYGYTF. The CDR3 nucleotides read TGTGCCAGCAGCTCCCTACAGGGCGGTACGCCCTATGGCTACACCTTC.

The J gene is TRBJ2-7, the V gene TRBV5-1; D is possibly TRBD1 (5 bases). The CDR3 consists of 14 residues. Germline CDR1 is SGHRS and CDR2 is YFSETQ. Trimming took 0 bases from V and 3 from J, leaving 10 bases between them. CDR3 DNA sequence: TGCGCCAGCAGCTTGGATGGGGCCTTCTACGAGCAGTACGTC. Its protein product is CASSLDGAFYEQYV.

CDR3 bases: TGTGCCAGCAGACGGACAGGGGGCACCGGGGAGCTGTTTTTT. Translating gives CASRRTGGTGELFF. The genes are TRBV28 and TRBJ2-2, with TRBD1 identical over 10 bases. The trim removed 6 bases at V and 4 bases at J, leaving 2 bases unmatched. Germline V gene sequence: CDR1 MDHEN, CDR2 SYDVKM. The CDR3 consists of 14 residues. The variable domain in full, completed from reference TRBV28 and TRBJ2-2, reads DVKVTQSSRYLVKRTGEKVFLECVQDMDHENMFWYRQDPGLGLRLIYFSYDVKMKEKGDIPEGYSVSREKKERFSLILESASTNQTSMYLCASRRTGGTGELFFGEGSRLTVL.

The chain is built from TRBV7-2 and TRBJ2-7, with 8 bases fitting TRBD2. Germline V gene data show CDR1 as SGHTA and CDR2 as FQGNSA. CDR3 length: 14 residues. The V and J ends lost 0 bases and 7 bases, in that order; junction bases with no gene match: 5. This CDR3 is CASSLARGAWEQYF. The CDR3 DNA reads as TGTGCCAGCAGCTTAGCGCGGGGGGCTTGGGAGCAGTACTTC.